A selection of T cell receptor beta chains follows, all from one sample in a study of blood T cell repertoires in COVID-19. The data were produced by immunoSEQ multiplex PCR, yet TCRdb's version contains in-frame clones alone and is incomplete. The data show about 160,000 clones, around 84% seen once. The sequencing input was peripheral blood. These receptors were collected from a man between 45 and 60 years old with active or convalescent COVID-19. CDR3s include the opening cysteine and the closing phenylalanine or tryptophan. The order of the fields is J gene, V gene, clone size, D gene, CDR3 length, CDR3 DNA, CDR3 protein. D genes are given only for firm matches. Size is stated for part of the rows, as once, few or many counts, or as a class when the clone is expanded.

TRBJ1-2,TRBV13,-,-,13,TGTGCCAGCAGCTTAGATCAGTTCTATGGCTACACCTTC,CASSLDQFYGYTF
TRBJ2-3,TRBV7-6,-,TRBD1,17,TGTGCCAGCAGCTTAGGAGGACAGGTATCTGGCACAGATACGCAGTATTTT,CASSLGGQVSGTDTQYF
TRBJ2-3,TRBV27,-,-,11,TGTGCCAGCAGTTTTCTTCCTACGCAGTATTTT,CASSFLPTQYF
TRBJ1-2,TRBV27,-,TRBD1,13,TGTGCCAGCAGCACGGGACAGAACTATGGCTACACCTTC,CASSTGQNYGYTF
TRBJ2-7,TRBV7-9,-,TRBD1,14,TGTGCCAGCAACAAAGGGGGCAGGGGCTACGAGCAGTACTTC,CASNKGGRGYEQYF
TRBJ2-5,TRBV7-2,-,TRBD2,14,TGTGCCAGCAGTACAGCGGGGGTCTCAGAAACCCAGTACTTC,CASSTAGVSETQYF
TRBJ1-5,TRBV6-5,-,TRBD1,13,TGTGCCAGCAGTCCAGGGGGCAGCCAGCCCCAGCATTTT,CASSPGGSQPQHF
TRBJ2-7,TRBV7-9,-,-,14,TGTGCCAGCAGCCCCTCGACAGGCTCCTACGAGCAGTACTTC,CASSPSTGSYEQYF
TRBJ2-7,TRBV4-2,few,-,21,TGTGCCAGCAGCCAAGGACGACAGGCCAGGGGACGGTTGGGGAGCTCCTACGAGCAGTACTTC,CASSQGRQARGRLGSSYEQYF
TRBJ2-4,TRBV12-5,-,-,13,TGTGCTAGTGGTTTGTCCCCCATAAACATTCAGTACTTC,CASGLSPINIQYF
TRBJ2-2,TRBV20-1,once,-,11,TGCAGTGCCGGGGTGAGCGGGGAGCTGTTTTTT,CSAGVSGELFF
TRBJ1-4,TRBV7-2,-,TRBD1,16,TGTGCCAGCAGCTCACTCACGGACAGGGGGGATGAAAAACTGTTTTTT,CASSSLTDRGDEKLFF
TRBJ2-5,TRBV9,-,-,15,TGTGCCAGCAGCGTAGAGGGGTCAGGGGCAGAGACCCAGTACTTC,CASSVEGSGAETQYF
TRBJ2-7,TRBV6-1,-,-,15,TGTGCCAGCAGTGATCGTTTTGGGGGGGCGAACGAGCAGTACTTC,CASSDRFGGANEQYF
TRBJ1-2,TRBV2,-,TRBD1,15,TGTGCCAGCAGTGCTGTACAGGGGGCGATGGGGGGCTACACCTTC,CASSAVQGAMGGYTF
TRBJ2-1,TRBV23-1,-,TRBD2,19,TGCGCCAGCATGTTTTATTCGGGACTAGCGGGAGCTGGGATTTGTGAGCAGTTCTTC,CASMFYSGLAGAGICEQFF
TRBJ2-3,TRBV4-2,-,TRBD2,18,TGTGCCAGCAGCCAAGAGGGTATGAGCGGGGGAAGGGCAGATACGCAGTATTTT,CASSQEGMSGGRADTQYF
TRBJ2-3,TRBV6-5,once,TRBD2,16,TGTGCCAGCAGTTACTCAAGGCGGGAGCAAAGAGATACGCAGTATTTT,CASSYSRREQRDTQYF
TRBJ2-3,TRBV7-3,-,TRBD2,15,TGTGCCAGCAGCTTAACCGCGGGGGAGGTAGATACGCAGTATTTT,CASSLTAGEVDTQYF
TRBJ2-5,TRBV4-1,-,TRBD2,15,TGCGCCAGCAGCCCCCCGGGGGGAAACCAAGAGACCCAGTACTTC,CASSPPGGNQETQYF
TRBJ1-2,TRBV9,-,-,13,TGTGCCAGCAGCCCAGAAGGAGGGTATGGCTACACCTTC,CASSPEGGYGYTF
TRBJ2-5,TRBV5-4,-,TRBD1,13,TGTGCCAGCAGCGGGACAGTACAAGAGACCCAGTACTTC,CASSGTVQETQYF